Listed below are T cell receptor beta chains from one sample, sequenced in a study of T cells in Graves' hyperthyroidism and ophthalmopathy. One entry per CDR3 protein results from TCRdb running MiXCR on the multiplex PCR reads. The sample holds around 720,000 distinct CDR3 sequences, around a third seen once. The sequenced material came from blood. The receptors here all came from a woman between 40 and 55 years old with Graves' hyperthyroidism. The CDR3 runs from the conserved cysteine through the conserved F or W. A D gene is named only where the DNA matches it firmly. For some rows the clone size is stated as once, few or many, or as a class when expanded; others skip it.

j_call v_call clone_size d_call cdr3_nt cdr3_aa
TRBJ1-1 TRBV14 . . TGTGCCAGCAGTTCAACCCTGGAAGCTTTCTTT CASSSTLEAFF
TRBJ2-5 TRBV7-2 . TRBD2 TGTGCCAGCAGCTTTGGACTAGCCGGAGAGACCCAGTACTTC CASSFGLAGETQYF
TRBJ1-3 TRBV11-2 few . TGTGCCAGCAGACCTACAGGAGTCTCTGGAAACACCATATATTTT CASRPTGVSGNTIYF
TRBJ2-7 TRBV2 few . TGTGCCAGCAGTGAAGGCGCCCGATTGCAGTACTTC CASSEGARLQYF
TRBJ1-5 TRBV2 . . TGTGCCAGCAGTCCGGTACGGGGGGCGCGAGGTCAGCCCCAGCATTTT CASSPVRGARGQPQHF
TRBJ1-3 TRBV20-1 . . TGCAGTGCTAGGGGAACAGGGAGCTCTGGAAACACCATATATTTT CSARGTGSSGNTIYF
TRBJ1-5 TRBV7-9 . . TGTGCCAGCAGCAGCCTTGGGTTCGGTCAGCCCCAGCATTTT CASSSLGFGQPQHF
TRBJ2-7 TRBV4-3 many . TGCGCCAGCAGCCCGGGGACGCCGTCCTACGAGCAGTACTTC CASSPGTPSYEQYF
TRBJ1-1 TRBV13 many . TGTGCCAGCAGCTGGGGGGGTCAGCTGAACACTGAAGCTTTCTTT CASSWGGQLNTEAFF
TRBJ2-2 TRBV2 once TRBD1 TGTGCCAGCAGTGAAGGATTCCGGGACAGGGGGCTGAACGGGGAGCTGTTTTTT CASSEGFRDRGLNGELFF